This TCR beta chain was identified during a study of PD-1 blockade in classical Hodgkin lymphoma. Sequenced by immunoSEQ multiplex PCR; TCRdb stores in-frame clones only, minus some. The repertoire holds 45,000 to 60,000 clones, with approximately 81% as singletons. As for this clone: Antigen specificity is unknown.

The patients all showed relapse after autologous stem cell transplantation, while their brentuximab vedotin exposure varied. Notes on the study in general: Patients who began taking nivolumab under 1 year after ASCT were left out. Baseline TCR diversity was reportedly lower in newly diagnosed patients than in healthy donors. It was reported as lower still in relapsed/refractory patients. No one has yet defined what causes the repertoire differences, which may be disease activity or prior therapy.

Germline V gene lookup returns CDR1 LNHDA and CDR2 SQIVND (reference sequence). The CDR3 consists of 13 residues. Deletions cut 2 bases from V and 5 bases from J, with 9 bases between. The TCR originated in a human donor with classical Hodgkin lymphoma. Sequenced material: peripheral blood mononuclear cells (PBMCs), taken at baseline. The V and J genes are TRBV19 and TRBJ1-2; D gene unclear. In nucleotides, the CDR3 is TGTGCCAGTAGTATAAACGGCTTGTATGGCTACACCTTC. It yields the protein CASSINGLYGYTF.